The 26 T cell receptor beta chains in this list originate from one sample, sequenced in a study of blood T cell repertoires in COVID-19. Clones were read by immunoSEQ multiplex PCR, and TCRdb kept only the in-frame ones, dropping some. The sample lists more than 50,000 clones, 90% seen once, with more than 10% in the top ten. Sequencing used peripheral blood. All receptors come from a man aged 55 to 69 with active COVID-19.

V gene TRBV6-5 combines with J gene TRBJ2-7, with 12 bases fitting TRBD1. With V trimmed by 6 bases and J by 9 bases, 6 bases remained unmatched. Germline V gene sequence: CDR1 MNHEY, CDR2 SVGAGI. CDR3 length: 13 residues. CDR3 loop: CASRRDRGRGQYF. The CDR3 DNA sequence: TGTGCCAGCAGAAGGGACAGGGGGCGGGGGCAGTACTTC.

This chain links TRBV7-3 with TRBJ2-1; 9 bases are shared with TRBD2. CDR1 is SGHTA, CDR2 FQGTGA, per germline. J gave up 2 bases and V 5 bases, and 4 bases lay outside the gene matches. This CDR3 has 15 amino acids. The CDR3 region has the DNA TGTGCCAGCAGCCAGCGACTAGCGGCCTACAATGAGCAGTTCTTC. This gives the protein CASSQRLAAYNEQFF.

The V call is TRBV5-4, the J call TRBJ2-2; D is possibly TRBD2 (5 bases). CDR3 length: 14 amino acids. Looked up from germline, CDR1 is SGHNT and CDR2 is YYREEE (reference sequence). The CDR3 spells CVCGLEGNTGELFF. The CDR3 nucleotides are TGTGTATGTGGTTTAGAGGGGAACACCGGGGAGCTGTTTTTT.

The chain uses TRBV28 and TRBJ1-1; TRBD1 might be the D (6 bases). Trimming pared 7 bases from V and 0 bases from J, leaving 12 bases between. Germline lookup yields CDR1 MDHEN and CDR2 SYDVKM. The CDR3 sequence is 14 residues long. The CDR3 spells CASTVGDMNTEAFF. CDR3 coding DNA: TGTGCCAGCACCGTAGGGGACATGAACACTGAAGCTTTCTTT.

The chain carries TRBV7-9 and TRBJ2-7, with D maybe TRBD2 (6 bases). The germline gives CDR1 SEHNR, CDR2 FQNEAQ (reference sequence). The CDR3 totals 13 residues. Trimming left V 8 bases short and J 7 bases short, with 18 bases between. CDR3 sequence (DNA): TGTGCCAGCGCGGGACCAACCAACGGGGAGCAGTACTTC. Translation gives CASAGPTNGEQYF.

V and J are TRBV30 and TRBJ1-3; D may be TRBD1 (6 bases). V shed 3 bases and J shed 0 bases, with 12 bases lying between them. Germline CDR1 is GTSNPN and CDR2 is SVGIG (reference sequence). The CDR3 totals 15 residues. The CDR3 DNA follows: TGTGCCTGGAGCCAAGACAGGATCTCTGGAAACACCATATATTTT. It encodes CAWSQDRISGNTIYF. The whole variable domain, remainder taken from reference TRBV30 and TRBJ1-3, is SQTIHQWPATLVQPVGSPLSLECTVEGTSNPNLYWYRQAAGRGLQLLFYSVGIGQISSEVPQNLSASRPQDRQFILSSKKLLLSDSGFYLCAWSQDRISGNTIYFGEGSWLTVV.

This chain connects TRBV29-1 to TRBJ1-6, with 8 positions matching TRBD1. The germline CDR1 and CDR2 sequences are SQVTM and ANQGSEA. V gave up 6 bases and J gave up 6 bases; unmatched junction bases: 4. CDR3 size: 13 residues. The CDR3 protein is CSVQGAPNSPLHF. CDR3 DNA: TGCAGCGTCCAGGGGGCGCCTAATTCACCCCTCCACTTT.

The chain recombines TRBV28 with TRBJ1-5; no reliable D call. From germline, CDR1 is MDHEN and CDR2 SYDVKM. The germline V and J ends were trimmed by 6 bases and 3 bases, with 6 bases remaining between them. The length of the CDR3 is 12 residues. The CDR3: CASRLTNQPQHF. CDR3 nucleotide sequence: TGTGCCAGCAGACTCACCAATCAGCCCCAGCATTTT.

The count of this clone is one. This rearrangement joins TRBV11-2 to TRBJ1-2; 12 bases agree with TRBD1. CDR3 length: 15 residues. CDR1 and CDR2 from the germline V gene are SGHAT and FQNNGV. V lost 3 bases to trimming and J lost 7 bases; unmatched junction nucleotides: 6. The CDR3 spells CASSLGQGAPGGYTF. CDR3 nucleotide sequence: TGTGCCAGCAGCTTGGGACAGGGGGCGCCCGGTGGCTACACCTTC. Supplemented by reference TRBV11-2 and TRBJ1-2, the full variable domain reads EAGVAQSPRYKIIEKRQSVAFWCNPISGHATLYWYQQILGQGPKLLIQFQNNGVVDDSQLPKDRFSAERLKGVDSTLKIQPAKLEDSAVYLCASSLGQGAPGGYTFGSGTRLTVV.

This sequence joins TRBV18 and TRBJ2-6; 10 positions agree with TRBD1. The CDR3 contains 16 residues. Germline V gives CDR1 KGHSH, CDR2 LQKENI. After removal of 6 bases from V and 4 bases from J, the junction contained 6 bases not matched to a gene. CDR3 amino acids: CASSPGQGVGANVLTF. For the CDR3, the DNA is TGTGCCAGCTCGCCTGGACAGGGGGTGGGGGCCAACGTCCTGACTTTC.

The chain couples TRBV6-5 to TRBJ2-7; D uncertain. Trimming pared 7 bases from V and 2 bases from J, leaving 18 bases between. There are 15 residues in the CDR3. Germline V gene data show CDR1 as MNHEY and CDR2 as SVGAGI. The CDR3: CASKVAPGVAYEQYF. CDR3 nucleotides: TGTGCCAGCAAAGTGGCGCCAGGCGTTGCCTACGAGCAGTACTTC.

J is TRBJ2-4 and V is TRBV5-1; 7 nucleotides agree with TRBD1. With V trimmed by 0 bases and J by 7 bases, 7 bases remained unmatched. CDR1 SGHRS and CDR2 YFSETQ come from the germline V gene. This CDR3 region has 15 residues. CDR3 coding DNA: TGCGCCAGCAGCTTGGAGGGGGCCAGCCTCAACATTCAGTACTTC. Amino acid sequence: CASSLEGASLNIQYF.

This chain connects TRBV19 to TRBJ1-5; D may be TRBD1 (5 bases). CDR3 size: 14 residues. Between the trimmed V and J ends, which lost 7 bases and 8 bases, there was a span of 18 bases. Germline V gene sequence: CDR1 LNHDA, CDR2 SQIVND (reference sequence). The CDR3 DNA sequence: TGTGCCAGTAAGGGCGCAGGGCGATGGGAGCCCCAGCATTTT. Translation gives CASKGAGRWEPQHF.

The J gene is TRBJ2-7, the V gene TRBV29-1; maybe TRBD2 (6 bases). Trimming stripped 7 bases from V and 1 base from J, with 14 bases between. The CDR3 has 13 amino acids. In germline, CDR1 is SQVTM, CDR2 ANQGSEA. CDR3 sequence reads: CSAEGGGSYEQYF. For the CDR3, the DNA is TGCAGCGCCGAGGGAGGTGGTTCCTACGAGCAGTACTTC.

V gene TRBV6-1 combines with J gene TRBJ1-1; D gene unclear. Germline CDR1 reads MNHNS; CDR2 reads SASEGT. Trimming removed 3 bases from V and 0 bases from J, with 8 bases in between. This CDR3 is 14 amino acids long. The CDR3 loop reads CASSDVGMNTEAFF. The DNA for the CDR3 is TGTGCCAGCAGTGATGTGGGCATGAACACTGAAGCTTTCTTT.

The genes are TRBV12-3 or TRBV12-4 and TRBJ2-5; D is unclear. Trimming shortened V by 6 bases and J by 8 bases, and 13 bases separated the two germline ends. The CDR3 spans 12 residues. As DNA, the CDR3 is TGTGCCAGCAGAGCGTTCGTAGGAACCCAGTACTTC. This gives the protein CASRAFVGTQYF.

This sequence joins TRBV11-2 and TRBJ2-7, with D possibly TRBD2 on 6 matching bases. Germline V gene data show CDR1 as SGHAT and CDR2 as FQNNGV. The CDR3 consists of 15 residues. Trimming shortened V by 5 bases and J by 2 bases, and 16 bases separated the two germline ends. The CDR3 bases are TGTGCCAGCAGCCCCGACGGAGGGCAGACCTACGAGCAGTACTTC. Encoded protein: CASSPDGGQTYEQYF.

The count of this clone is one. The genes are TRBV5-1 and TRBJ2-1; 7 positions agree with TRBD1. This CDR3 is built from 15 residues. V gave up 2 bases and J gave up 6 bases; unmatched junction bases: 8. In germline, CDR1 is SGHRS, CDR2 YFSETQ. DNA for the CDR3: TGCGCCAGCAGCTTTTACGACAGGGCGGGCAATGAGCAGTTCTTC. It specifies CASSFYDRAGNEQFF. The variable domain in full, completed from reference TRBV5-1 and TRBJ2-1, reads KAGVTQTPRYLIKTRGQQVTLSCSPISGHRSVSWYQQTPGQGLQFLFEYFSETQRNKGNFPGRFSGRQFSNSRSEMNVSTLELGDSALYLCASSFYDRAGNEQFFGPGTRLTVL.

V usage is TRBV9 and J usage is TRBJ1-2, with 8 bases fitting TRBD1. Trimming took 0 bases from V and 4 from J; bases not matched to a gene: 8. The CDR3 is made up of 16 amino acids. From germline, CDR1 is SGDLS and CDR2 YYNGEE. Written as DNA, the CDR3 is TGTGCCAGCAGCGTAGCTGCAGGGGGCGCCTTCTATGGCTACACCTTC. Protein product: CASSVAAGGAFYGYTF.

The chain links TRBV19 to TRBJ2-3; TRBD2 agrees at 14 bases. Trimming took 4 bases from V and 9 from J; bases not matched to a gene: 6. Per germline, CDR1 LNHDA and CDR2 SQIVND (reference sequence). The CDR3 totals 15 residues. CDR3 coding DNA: TGTGCCAGTAGTACGGGGACTAGCGGGAGATTCACGCAGTATTTT. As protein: CASSTGTSGRFTQYF.

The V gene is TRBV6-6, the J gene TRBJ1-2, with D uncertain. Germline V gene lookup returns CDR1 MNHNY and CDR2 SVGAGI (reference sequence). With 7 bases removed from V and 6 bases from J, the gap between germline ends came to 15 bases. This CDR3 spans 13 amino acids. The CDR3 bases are TGTGCCAGCACTCGGGAGAATAGCGATGGCTACACCTTC. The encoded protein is CASTRENSDGYTF.

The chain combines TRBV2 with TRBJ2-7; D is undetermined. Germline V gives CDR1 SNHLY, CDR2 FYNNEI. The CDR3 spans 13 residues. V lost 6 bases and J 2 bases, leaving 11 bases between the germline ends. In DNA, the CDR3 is TGTGCCAGCAGCGACATTCAGGCCTACGAGCAGTACTTC. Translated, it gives CASSDIQAYEQYF.

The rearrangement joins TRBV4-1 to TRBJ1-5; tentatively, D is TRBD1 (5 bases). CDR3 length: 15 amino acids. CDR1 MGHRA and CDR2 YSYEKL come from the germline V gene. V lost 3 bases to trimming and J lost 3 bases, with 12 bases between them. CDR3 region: CASSQDGGYNQPQHF. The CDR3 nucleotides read TGCGCCAGCAGCCAGGACGGGGGTTACAATCAGCCCCAGCATTTT.

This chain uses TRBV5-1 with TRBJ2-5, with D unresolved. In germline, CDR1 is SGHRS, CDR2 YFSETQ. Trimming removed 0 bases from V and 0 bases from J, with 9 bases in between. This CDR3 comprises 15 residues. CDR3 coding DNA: TGCGCCAGCAGCTTGGCCAGAAGATACCAAGAGACCCAGTACTTC. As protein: CASSLARRYQETQYF.

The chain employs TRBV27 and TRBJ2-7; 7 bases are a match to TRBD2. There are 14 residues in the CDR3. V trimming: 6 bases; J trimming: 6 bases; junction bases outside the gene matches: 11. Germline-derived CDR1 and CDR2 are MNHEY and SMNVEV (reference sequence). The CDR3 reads CASRSIAGVAEQYF. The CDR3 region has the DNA TGTGCCAGCAGGTCAATCGCGGGGGTGGCCGAGCAGTACTTC.

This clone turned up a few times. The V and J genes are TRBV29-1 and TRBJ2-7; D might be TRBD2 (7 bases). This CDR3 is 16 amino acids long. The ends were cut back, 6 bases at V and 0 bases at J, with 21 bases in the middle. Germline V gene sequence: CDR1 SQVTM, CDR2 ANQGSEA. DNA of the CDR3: TGCAGCGTCCGGGACATCGGGGGGTTCAGCTCCTACGAGCAGTACTTC. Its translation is CSVRDIGGFSSYEQYF.